This T cell receptor beta chain was identified during a study of spatial heterogeneity in lung cancer. Overall study: Sequence detection consistently recorded a greater number of beta-chain than alpha-chain sequences. Within raw reads, each unique TCR and UMI combination appeared on average more than ten times. Findings of the study overall: Resection blood, more than follow-up blood, showed ubiquitous expanded tumor TCRs.

Per germline, CDR1 PRHDT and CDR2 FYEKMQ (reference sequence). The CDR3 runs 13 residues. V lost 6 bases, J lost 12 bases, and 17 bases lay in between. For this clonotype: Its antigen is not known.

Time point here: sample taken at primary tumor resection. Unsorted whole RNA of tumor, nontumor lung or frozen PBMC was sequenced. The study tagged each TCR cDNA molecule with a unique molecular identifier. TCRdb re-called the 5' RACE reads with MiXCR, one entry per CDR3 protein. The data contain around 20,000 distinct CDR3 sequences, around 20% of them singletons. The J gene is TRBJ1-4, the V gene TRBV13; no clear D. This receptor was taken from a male donor with early-stage non-small cell lung cancer. Sample: PBMCs, taken at surgery. CDR3 amino acids: CASSLGQAEELFF. CDR3 nucleotide sequence: TGTGCCAGCAGTTTGGGCCAGGCAGAGGAACTGTTTTTT.